This T cell receptor (beta chain) is from a study of metastatic and nonmetastatic thyroid tumors (dated by TCRdb to about 2020). Concerning the study at large: The researchers compared repertoires between peripheral blood samples and tumor or nodule tissue samples from patients with malignant or benign thyroid disease. What the work shows at the level of the full study, not this receptor alone: In both blood and tumor samples, TCR beta diversity was reported to be significantly higher in malignant tumors than in benign nodules.

This clone was seen at least ten times. Its antigen has not been determined. Qualities for individual bases were not recorded, and no much larger clone is one base off. The library was obtained by PCR. The instrument given in TCRdb is Illumina HiSeq 4000. High-throughput sequencing was used to profile the CDR3 region of the TCR beta-chain in every patient. Per the authors' processing: The researchers built a classifier to tell apart papillary thyroid cancer patients with distant metastasis, based on CDR3 differences among clinicopathological groups. The Shannon index was used to measure repertoire diversity, and the Morisita-Horn index was used to measure how similar tumor and blood repertoires were. TCRdb took the public reads, trimmed them with fastp at Q25, ran MiXCR for clone calling and kept in-frame beta chains. For this entry, the V and J calls and clone size follow TCRdb and not the study's own pipeline. The sample yields roughly 9,500 clones; roughly 30% were counted once. Around a fifth of the sample goes to the ten largest clones.

No patient had received any treatment before thyroid surgery. The study retrospectively analysed patient clinical samples collected from the early 2010s to the late 2010s using T-cell receptor beta sequencing. This TCR was sampled from a female donor with papillary thyroid cancer or a benign thyroid nodule (not recorded which). Some clones in this sample may be carry-over from other donors' samples. Source material: tumor tissue.

The DNA sequence is TGTGCTAGTGGGTCCGGGCCAGTGAACCCCACCGGGGAGCTGTTTTTT. It translates to CASGSGPVNPTGELFF. This sequence uses TRBV12-5 and TRBJ2-2, with the D gene call left open. V drops 6 bases and J drops 4 bases, leaving 18 bases in between. Per the germline V gene, LGHNT is the CDR1 and FRNRAP is the CDR2. Spanning cysteine to phenylalanine, the CDR3 consists of 16 amino acids. The sequence is cut down to CDR3 DNA, 48 bases in frame from base 1.